Shown below are 14 T cell receptor beta chains from a single sample sequenced in a study of cytomegalovirus exposure and HLA in healthy donors. Profiled with immunoSEQ multiplex PCR; TCRdb holds only in-frame clones, not every one. The sample has 180,000 or so clones, more than 75% seen once. The sequenced material came from PBMCs. These receptors all come from a young man in good health and CMV-seropositive.

V gene TRBV9 combines with J gene TRBJ2-7; D gene ambiguous. The germline V gene has CDR1 SGDLS and CDR2 YYNGEE. This CDR3 region has 15 residues. V shed 4 bases and J shed 0 bases, with 14 bases lying between them. In DNA, the CDR3 is TGTGCCAGCAGCCCGCAGTGGGCGCGCTCCTACGAGCAGTACTTC. The encoded protein is CASSPQWARSYEQYF.

This clone was picked up one time. The rearrangement uses TRBV11-2 and TRBJ2-2, with D maybe TRBD1 (7 bases). V was pared by 7 bases and J by 3 bases, with 12 bases between. CDR3 length equals 14 residues. Germline V lookup: CDR1 SGHAT, CDR2 FQNNGV. The CDR3 reads CASNQGGYTGELFF. In DNA form, the CDR3 reads TGTGCCAGCAACCAGGGGGGCTACACCGGGGAGCTGTTTTTT.

The table lists this clone with a count of one. The V call is TRBV4-3, the J call TRBJ2-7; TRBD1 agrees at 10 bases. CDR1 and CDR2 from the germline V gene are LGHNA and YSLEER. The CDR3 runs 17 residues. J lost 3 bases, V lost 1 base, and 9 bases had no gene match. The CDR3 coding sequence is TGCGCCAGCAGCCAAGGCTACTGGACAGGGGGGGACTACGAGCAGTACTTC. It encodes CASSQGYWTGGDYEQYF.

The chain joins TRBV28 to TRBJ2-2, with D possibly being TRBD1 or TRBD2 (7 bases each). V was pared by 0 bases and J by 3 bases, with 17 bases between. Germline V gene lookup returns CDR1 MDHEN and CDR2 SYDVKM. The CDR3 consists of 18 residues. As DNA, the CDR3 is TGTGCCAGCAGTTTATGGTCGACGGCAGGGGGGGACACCGGGGAGCTGTTTTTT. Its translation: CASSLWSTAGGDTGELFF.

In this sample, this clone turned up a few times. An end of the junction does not agree with germline; a read error may underlie this. This rearrangement joins TRBV30 to TRBJ1-1; D is uncertain. Looked up from germline, CDR1 is GTSNPN and CDR2 is SVGIG (reference sequence). The CDR3 spans 11 residues. CDR3 sequence: CAWSRASGLSF. CDR3 DNA sequence: TGTGCCTGGAGCCGGGCATCCGGGCTATCCTTT. Filled out from reference TRBV30 and TRBJ1-1, the complete variable domain reads SQTIHQWPATLVQPVGSPLSLECTVEGTSNPNLYWYRQAAGRGLQLLFYSVGIGQISSEVPQNLSASRPQDRQFILSSKKLLLSDSGFYLCAWSRASGLSFGQGTRLTVV.

This clone appeared a single time. DNA for the CDR3: TGTGCCAGCAGCGAGGGGTCTTGGGAAGCTTTCTTT. Its translation is CASSEGSWEAFF. The chain combines TRBV7-9 with TRBJ1-1; possibly TRBD1 for D (5 bases). The germline gives CDR1 SEHNR, CDR2 FQNEAQ (reference sequence). V lost 5 bases and J lost 8, with 12 bases in between. This CDR3 has 12 residues.

J is TRBJ2-5 and V is TRBV5-6, with D perhaps matching TRBD2 (6 bases). The CDR3 totals 15 residues. Germline CDR1 reads SGHDT; CDR2 reads YYEEEE. With 2 bases removed from V and 4 bases from J, the gap between germline ends came to 15 bases. The CDR3 region has the DNA TGTGCCAGCAGCTTCGGCAGCGGAGGGTTAGAGACCCAGTACTTC. Translating gives CASSFGSGGLETQYF.

The chain recombines TRBV6-1 with TRBJ2-7; 7 nucleotides match TRBD1. The CDR3 is made up of 14 amino acids. CDR1 and CDR2 (germline): MNHNS, SASEGT. Trimming cost V 6 bases and J 2 bases; bases outside gene matches: 7. The CDR3 reads CASSQRQGAYEQYF. The DNA of the CDR3 is TGTGCCAGCAGCCAACGACAGGGCGCCTACGAGCAGTACTTC.

The chain carries TRBV5-8 and TRBJ2-7, with TRBD1 matching over 9 bases. J was trimmed by 2 bases and V by 4 bases; bases with no gene match: 4. The germline V gene encodes CDR1 SGHTS and CDR2 YDEGEE. The CDR3 has 14 amino acids. In DNA, the CDR3 is TGTGCCAGCAGCCAGGGACAGGGTACCTACGAGCAGTACTTC. Protein: CASSQGQGTYEQYF.

The chain joins TRBV30 to TRBJ1-3; D unresolved. Trimming took off 3 bases at V and 0 bases at J, with 6 bases between the two ends. This CDR3 is 13 amino acids long. Germline V gives CDR1 GTSNPN, CDR2 SVGIG (reference sequence). CDR3 sequence (DNA): TGTGCCTGGAGCGGGTCCTCTGGAAACACCATATATTTT. This codes for CAWSGSSGNTIYF.

The J gene is TRBJ1-6, the V gene TRBV30, with 7 positions matching TRBD1. V lost 5 bases, J lost 9 bases, and 7 bases stayed unmatched. This CDR3 is built from 13 residues. Germline V gene data show CDR1 as GTSNPN and CDR2 as SVGIG (reference sequence). The CDR3 DNA is TGTGCCTGGTGCCGACAGGGCGTTTCACCCCTCCACTTT. Its protein product is CAWCRQGVSPLHF.

This sequence joins TRBV11-2 and TRBJ1-4; TRBD1 is a possible D gene (5 bases). This CDR3 spans 15 amino acids. Trimming removed 5 bases at V and 4 bases at J, with 14 bases between. CDR1 and CDR2 (germline): SGHAT, FQNNGV. DNA for the CDR3: TGTGCCAGCAGCAAAGTCGGGGGATTTAATGAAAAACTGTTTTTT. Translated, it gives CASSKVGGFNEKLFF.

The chain uses TRBV25-1 and TRBJ2-1; D may be TRBD2 (6 bases). Per the germline V gene, CDR1 is MGHDK and CDR2 is SYGVNS. The V end lost 3 bases, the J end lost 3 bases, and 12 bases lay between the germline ends. The CDR3 consists of 15 residues. Here the CDR3 DNA reads TGTGCCAGCAGTGAGTCCGGGAGTTTCTACAATGAGCAGTTCTTC. Its protein is CASSESGSFYNEQFF.

The chain uses TRBV4-3 and TRBJ1-1, with 7 bases lining up with TRBD1. The V gene's germline CDR1 is LGHNA and CDR2 YSLEER. J was trimmed by 3 bases and V by 3 bases; bases with no gene match: 10. This CDR3 has 16 residues. Here the CDR3 DNA reads TGCGCCAGCAGCCACTGGCAGGGGGTGCGAGACACTGAAGCTTTCTTT. Residues: CASSHWQGVRDTEAFF.